The clone carrying this T cell receptor beta chain was seen many times. The CDR3 extends over 14 amino acids. The V gene lost 4 bases and the J gene lost 6 bases, with 15 bases spanning the gap. TCRdb ran MiXCR on the 5' RACE reads and lists one entry per CDR3 protein. Of fewer than 35,000 distinct CDR3 sequences listed, about 9.9% are singletons. The data were taken from a study of early T cells in non-severe SARS-CoV-2 infection. Turning to the study itself: Sequencing was performed on bulk RNA from unsorted whole blood, leaving chains unpaired.

The rearrangement uses TRBV12-3 or TRBV12-4 and TRBJ1-1; D ambiguous. Material for sequencing was whole blood. The origin of this receptor is an adult who was a healthcare worker with PCR-confirmed SARS-CoV-2 infection or an uninfected control (not recorded which). The CDR3 region has the DNA TGTGCCAGCAGTTCCAGGACGTTGGGAGCTGAAGCTTTCTTT. This encodes CASSSRTLGAEAFF.